These T cell receptor beta chains were read from a single sample in a study of CD8+CD57+ T cells in acquired aplastic anemia. MiXCR was run by TCRdb on the reads, yielding one entry per CDR3 protein. Here the sample spans about 190,000 distinct CDR3 sequences, 64% being singletons. Sequences were obtained from sorted CD4+, CD8+, or CD8+CD57+ T cells (not recorded which) from PBMCs. These receptors were taken from a human donor with severe aplastic anemia or a healthy control (not recorded which). Each CDR3 is given with its conserved first and last residue. D genes are given only for firm matches. Clone size is shown for a subset of rows, as once, few, many or a class of expanded clone.

abundance,len,v_gene,j_gene,d_gene,CDR3aa,CDR3nt
-,14,TRBV11-2,TRBJ2-7,TRBD2,CASRHSGRRYEQYF,TGTGCCAGCAGACATAGCGGGAGGCGGTACGAGCAGTACTTC
many,14,TRBV5-1,TRBJ1-1,-,CASSLQRGGTEAFF,TGCGCCAGCAGCTTGCAAAGGGGCGGCACTGAAGCTTTCTTT
many,14,TRBV10-2,TRBJ1-2,-,CASSGSSVTNGYTF,TGCGCCAGCAGTGGGTCATCAGTTACAAATGGCTACACCTTC
-,14,TRBV5-4,TRBJ1-6,TRBD1,CASSLAGGRSPLHF,TGTGCCAGCAGTTTAGCAGGGGGTCGTTCACCCCTCCACTTT
-,18,TRBV12-3/TRBV12-4,TRBJ2-6,-,CASTQRGGRGSGANVLTF,TGTGCCAGCACCCAACGAGGGGGGCGGGGGTCTGGGGCCAACGTCCTGACTTTC
many,15,TRBV24-1,TRBJ1-5,TRBD1,CATSAQGQGNQPQHF,TGTGCCACCAGTGCCCAGGGACAGGGGAATCAGCCCCAGCATTTT
-,15,TRBV2,TRBJ2-7,TRBD2,CASRSGISGTYEQYF,TGTGCCAGCAGGAGCGGGATTAGCGGTACCTACGAGCAGTACTTC
-,13,TRBV7-6,TRBJ2-5,-,CASSPHPQETQYF,TGTGCCAGCAGTCCCCACCCTCAAGAGACCCAGTACTTC
once,17,TRBV20-1,TRBJ2-7,-,CSARDDVSQGISYEQYF,TGCAGTGCTAGAGACGACGTAAGCCAGGGGATCTCCTACGAGCAGTACTTC
few,16,TRBV4-3,TRBJ1-2,-,CASSQDRSDSNYGYTF,TGCGCCAGCAGCCAAGATCGGAGCGATTCGAATTATGGCTACACCTTC
-,13,TRBV7-8,TRBJ1-1,-,CASSFDANTEAFF,TGTGCCAGCAGCTTCGATGCGAACACTGAAGCTTTCTTT
-,12,TRBV7-9,TRBJ2-1,-,CASSFPEGEQFF,TGTGCCAGCAGCTTCCCGGAGGGTGAGCAGTTCTTC
-,15,TRBV7-9,TRBJ2-7,TRBD2,CASSPLRRGAYEQYF,TGTGCCAGCAGCCCCCTGAGGCGGGGGGCCTACGAGCAGTACTTC
-,14,TRBV11-2,TRBJ2-3,-,CASSGDIAADTQDF,TGTGCCAGCAGCGGAGACATTGCGGCAGATACGCAGGATTTT
-,16,TRBV5-6,TRBJ2-5,-,CASSHRIRGGEETQCF,TGTGCCAGCAGCCACCGGATTCGAGGGGGTGAAGAGACCCAGTGCTTC
-,15,TRBV5-1,TRBJ2-7,-,CASSPWTVSSYEQYF,TGTGCCAGCAGCCCCTGGACAGTTAGCTCCTACGAGCAGTACTTC
-,13,TRBV7-2,TRBJ2-5,-,CASSASRVETQYF,TGTGCCAGCAGCGCGTCGAGAGTAGAGACCCAGTACTTC
-,13,TRBV29-1,TRBJ1-2,-,CSVEGAPNYGYTF,TGCAGCGTTGAAGGGGCCCCTAACTATGGCTACACCTTC
-,15,TRBV4-1,TRBJ2-7,-,CASSQADSSSYEQYF,TGCGCCAGCAGCCAGGCCGACAGCAGCTCCTACGAGCAGTACTTC
many,15,TRBV4-1,TRBJ2-1,TRBD2,CASSQVAGGWDEQFF,TGCGCCAGCAGCCAAGTAGCGGGGGGCTGGGATGAGCAGTTCTTC
-,16,TRBV29-1,TRBJ2-7,-,CSVEGGSLIGTYEQYF,TGCAGCGTTGAAGGTGGCAGCTTGATAGGAACCTACGAGCAGTACTTC
-,13,TRBV7-6,TRBJ1-4,-,CACSFAMGEKLFF,TGTGCCTGCAGCTTTGCGATGGGTGAAAAACTGTTTTTT
-,15,TRBV7-9,TRBJ2-3,-,CASSSALGTGDTQYF,TGTGCCAGCAGCTCGGCTTTAGGGACCGGAGATACGCAGTATTTT
many,15,TRBV19,TRBJ2-7,-,CASSIGGTRVHEQYF,TGTGCCAGTAGTATTGGAGGGACGCGGGTCCACGAGCAGTACTTC
-,15,TRBV4-2,TRBJ2-7,TRBD2,CASSHGLADSYEQYF,TGTGCCAGCAGCCACGGACTAGCGGATTCCTACGAGCAGTACTTC
-,13,TRBV19,TRBJ1-2,-,CASSYSTDYGYTF,TGTGCCAGTAGCTACTCGACGGACTATGGCTACACCTTC
many,16,TRBV28,TRBJ1-2,TRBD1,CASSLSRTGQIYGYTF,TGTGCCAGCAGTTTATCCAGGACAGGGCAGATCTATGGCTACACCTTC
-,13,TRBV29-1,TRBJ2-1,-,CSERRGFDNEQFF,TGCAGCGAACGGAGGGGTTTCGACAATGAGCAGTTCTTC
-,11,TRBV4-2,TRBJ2-5,-,CASSAQETQYF,TGTGCCAGCAGCGCCCAAGAGACCCAGTACTTC
-,15,TRBV15,TRBJ1-4,TRBD1,CATSSDQTGLEKLFF,TGTGCCACCAGCAGTGACCAGACAGGGTTAGAAAAACTGTTTTTT
many,16,TRBV6-5,TRBJ1-6,TRBD1,CASSPTGSSYNSPLHF,TGTGCCAGCAGTCCGACAGGGAGCTCCTATAATTCACCCCTCCACTTT